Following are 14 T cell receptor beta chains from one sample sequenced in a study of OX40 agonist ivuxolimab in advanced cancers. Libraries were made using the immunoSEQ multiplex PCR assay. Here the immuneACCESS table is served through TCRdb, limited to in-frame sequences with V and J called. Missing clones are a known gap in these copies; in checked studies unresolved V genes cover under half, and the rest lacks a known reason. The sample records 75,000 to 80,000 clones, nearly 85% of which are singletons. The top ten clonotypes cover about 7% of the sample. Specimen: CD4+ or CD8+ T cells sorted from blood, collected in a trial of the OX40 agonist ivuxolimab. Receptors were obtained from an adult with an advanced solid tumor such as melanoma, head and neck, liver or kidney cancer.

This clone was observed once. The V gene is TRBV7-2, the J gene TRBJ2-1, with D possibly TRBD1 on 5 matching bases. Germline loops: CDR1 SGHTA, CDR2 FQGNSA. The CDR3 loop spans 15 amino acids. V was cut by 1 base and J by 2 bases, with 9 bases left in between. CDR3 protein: CASSLGGGPYNEQFF. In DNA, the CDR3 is TGTGCCAGCAGCTTAGGGGGCGGACCCTACAATGAGCAGTTCTTC. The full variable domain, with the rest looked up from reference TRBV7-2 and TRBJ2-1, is GAGVSQSPSNKVTEKGKDVELRCDPISGHTALYWYRQSLGQGLEFLIYFQGNSAPDKSGLPSDRFSAERTGGSVSTLTIQRTQQEDSAVYLCASSLGGGPYNEQFFGPGTRLTVL.

The CDR3 DNA sequence: TGTGCCATCAGATCCCAAGGAGGCACTGAAGCTTTCTTT. Its translation: CAIRSQGGTEAFF. V and J are TRBV10-3 and TRBJ1-1, with no clear D. The CDR3 has 13 amino acids. Germline values: CDR1 ENHRY, CDR2 SYGVKD. V dropped 6 bases and J dropped 4 bases, with 12 bases sitting between them.

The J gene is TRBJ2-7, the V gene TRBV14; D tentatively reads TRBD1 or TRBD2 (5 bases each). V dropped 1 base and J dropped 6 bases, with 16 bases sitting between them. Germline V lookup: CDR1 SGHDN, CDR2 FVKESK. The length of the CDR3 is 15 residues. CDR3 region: CASSQARGQLSEQYF. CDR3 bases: TGTGCCAGCAGCCAAGCGAGGGGCCAGCTCTCCGAGCAGTACTTC.

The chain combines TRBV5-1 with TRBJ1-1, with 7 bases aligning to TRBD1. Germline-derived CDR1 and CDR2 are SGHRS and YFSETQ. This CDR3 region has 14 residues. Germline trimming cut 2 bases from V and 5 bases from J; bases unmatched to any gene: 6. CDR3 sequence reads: CASSFQGEGTEAFF. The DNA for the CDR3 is TGCGCCAGCAGCTTCCAGGGGGAGGGGACTGAAGCTTTCTTT.

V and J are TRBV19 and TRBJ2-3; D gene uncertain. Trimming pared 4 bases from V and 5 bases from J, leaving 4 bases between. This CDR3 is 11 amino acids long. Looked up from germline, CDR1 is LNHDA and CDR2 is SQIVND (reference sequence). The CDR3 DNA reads TGTGCCAGTAGTAGTCGAGATACGCAGTATTTT. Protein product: CASSSRDTQYF.

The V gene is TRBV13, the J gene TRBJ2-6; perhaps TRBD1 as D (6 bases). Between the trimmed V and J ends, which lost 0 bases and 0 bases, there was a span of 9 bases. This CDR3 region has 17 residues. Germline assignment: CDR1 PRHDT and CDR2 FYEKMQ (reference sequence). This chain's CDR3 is CASSLGGRGSGANVLTF. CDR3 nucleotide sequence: TGTGCCAGCAGCTTAGGAGGCAGGGGCTCTGGGGCCAACGTCCTGACTTTC.

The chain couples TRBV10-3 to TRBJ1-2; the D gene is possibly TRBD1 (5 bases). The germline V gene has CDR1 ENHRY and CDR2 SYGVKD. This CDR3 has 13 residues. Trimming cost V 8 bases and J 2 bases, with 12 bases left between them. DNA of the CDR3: TGTGCCATCGGGCCGGGGGACAACTATGGCTACACCTTC. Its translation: CAIGPGDNYGYTF.

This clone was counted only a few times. For the CDR3, the DNA is TGTGCCAGCCAAGATAGCGGAGCCGACACAGATACGCAGTATTTT. Protein product: CASQDSGADTDTQYF. The chain joins TRBV7-8 to TRBJ2-3; possibly TRBD2 for D (6 bases). Germline lookup yields CDR1 SGHVS and CDR2 FQNEAQ. The V and J ends lost 8 bases and 2 bases respectively, with 17 bases between them. This CDR3 is built from 15 residues.

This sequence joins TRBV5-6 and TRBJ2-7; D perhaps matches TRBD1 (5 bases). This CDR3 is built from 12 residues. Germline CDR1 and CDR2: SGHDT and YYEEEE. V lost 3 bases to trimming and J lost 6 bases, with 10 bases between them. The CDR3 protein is CASSSRASEQYF. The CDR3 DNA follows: TGTGCCAGCAGCTCCAGGGCCAGCGAGCAGTACTTC.

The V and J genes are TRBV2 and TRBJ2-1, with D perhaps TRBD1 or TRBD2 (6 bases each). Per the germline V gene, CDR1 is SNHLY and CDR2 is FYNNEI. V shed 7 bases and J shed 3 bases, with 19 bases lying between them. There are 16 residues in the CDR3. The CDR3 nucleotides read TGTGCCAGCACCGGTGGAGGGGGATCCCTCTACAATGAGCAGTTCTTC. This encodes CASTGGGGSLYNEQFF.

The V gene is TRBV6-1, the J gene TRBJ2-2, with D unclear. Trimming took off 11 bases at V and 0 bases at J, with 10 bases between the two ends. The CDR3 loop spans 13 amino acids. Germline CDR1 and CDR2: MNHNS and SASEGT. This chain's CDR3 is CASSLANTGELFF. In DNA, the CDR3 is TGTGCCTCTAGTCTCGCGAACACCGGGGAGCTGTTTTTT.

The CDR3 coding sequence is TGTGCCAGCAGCTTAGATCCGGGCACAAAGGGCTACACCTTC. It encodes CASSLDPGTKGYTF. The genes are TRBV11-3 and TRBJ1-2; no definite D call. The V end was cut by 0 bases, the J end by 8 bases, with 13 bases between. Looked up from germline, CDR1 is SGHNT and CDR2 is YENEEA. The CDR3 totals 14 residues.

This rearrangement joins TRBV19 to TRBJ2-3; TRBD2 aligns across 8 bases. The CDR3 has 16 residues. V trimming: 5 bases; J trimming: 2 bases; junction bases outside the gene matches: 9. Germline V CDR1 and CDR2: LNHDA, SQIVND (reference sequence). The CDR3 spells CASSSLTSGNTDTQYF. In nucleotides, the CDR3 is TGTGCCAGTAGTTCCCTTACTAGCGGCAACACAGATACGCAGTATTTT.

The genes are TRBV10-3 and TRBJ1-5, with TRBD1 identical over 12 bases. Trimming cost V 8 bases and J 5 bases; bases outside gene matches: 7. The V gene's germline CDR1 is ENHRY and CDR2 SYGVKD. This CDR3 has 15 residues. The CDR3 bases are TGTGCCATCTCCGGGACAGGGGGCGCGGATCAGCCCCAGCATTTT. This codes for CAISGTGGADQPQHF.